The entry that follows covers one T cell receptor beta chain sequence. Its antigen is unknown. Naive CD8 isolation took CD45RO-negative cells positively selected for CCR7 and excluded terminally differentiated effector memory CD45RA+ cells. The assay was immunoSEQ multiplex PCR, and TCRdb's table has in-frame clones only and misses some. In the table there are hundreds of thousands of clones, about 95% of which are singletons. The source of the sample is a study of shared clonotypes between healthy human individuals. Study-wide background: Aged between 18 and 49, the donors were a couple of women and three men.

J lost 4 bases, V lost 3 bases, and 4 bases had no gene match. The CDR3 is made up of 15 amino acids. Germline V gives CDR1 MDHEN, CDR2 SYDVKM. General study results and limits: Larger estimated richness was generally recorded for naive subsets relative to memory subsets. Shared clonotypes: approximately 4.5% naive CD4, about 4% naive CD8, around 2.2% memory CD4, roughly 0.4% memory CD8.

The chain combines TRBV28 with TRBJ1-4, with 8 bases aligning to TRBD1. Sequencing input: naive CD8+ T cells sorted from blood. This clonotype was sampled from a woman in her 30s in good health. CDR3 in DNA: TGTGCCAGCAGTTTTCAGGGACAGGTTAATGAAAAACTGTTTTTT. It specifies CASSFQGQVNEKLFF. Looking up the rest from reference TRBV28 and TRBJ1-4 gives the full variable domain: DVKVTQSSRYLVKRTGEKVFLECVQDMDHENMFWYRQDPGLGLRLIYFSYDVKMKEKGDIPEGYSVSREKKERFSLILESASTNQTSMYLCASSFQGQVNEKLFFGSGTQLSVL.